In its sample, the clone carrying this T cell receptor beta chain was seen a few times. The antigen is undetermined. The time point: pre-treatment sample, taken before nivolumab and TIL therapy. The tumor samples were excised metastases, mostly pleural nodules or supraclavicular lymph nodes. Patients were adults with stage 4 NSCLC. The entry originates in a study of TIL therapy for anti-PD-1-resistant metastatic lung cancer. Study context: Median patient age was approximately 58, ranging 38-75 years. General study points: TIL cultures after expansion showed higher clonality and lower diversity than baseline tumor (median 6% vs 31%).

The immunoSEQ assay was v3. Each library reached about 2 million read pairs, or about 5-6.5 million at deep level. Data came from immunoSEQ multiplex PCR; TCRdb stores just in-frame clones and leaves some out. The table has 45,000 to 60,000 clones, less than 85% seen once; the top ten hold 5.6%. Trimming cost V 7 bases and J 0 bases, with 19 bases left between them. Per the germline V gene, CDR1 is SGHTA and CDR2 is FQGNSA. The CDR3 spans 18 residues. The chain carries TRBV7-2 and TRBJ2-6; no reliable D call. The clonotype was recovered from a person aged 25-85 years with non-small cell lung cancer. The specimen was tumor tissue, collected at baseline. This chain's CDR3 is CASNQPYWASSGANVLTF. Here the CDR3 DNA reads TGTGCCAGCAACCAGCCATATTGGGCCAGCTCTGGGGCCAACGTCCTGACTTTC.